This T cell receptor beta chain was sequenced for a study of T cell changes during pregnancy in multiple sclerosis. The protocol was immunoSEQ multiplex PCR, while the TCRdb copy is restricted to in-frame clones and leaves out a portion. The data contain some 47,000 clones, around 91% of them singletons. The V and J ends lost 3 bases and 4 bases respectively, with 13 bases between them. The CDR3 runs 14 residues. Germline V gene lookup returns CDR1 SGDLS and CDR2 YYNGEE. Sequenced here: CD8+ T cells from peripheral blood mononuclear cells, sampled in the second trimester of pregnancy. The TCR was taken from a female donor with multiple sclerosis, enrolled in a pregnancy study. The chain has TRBV9 and TRBJ1-1; weak D call: TRBD1 (5 bases). CDR3 sequence: CASSDGHPGTEAFF. The CDR3 DNA is TGTGCCAGCAGCGATGGACATCCGGGCACTGAAGCTTTCTTT.